This entry lists 21 T cell receptor beta chains sequenced from one sample in a study of graft-versus-host responses after intestinal transplantation (dated by TCRdb to the early 2020s). For these receptors, no antigen is known. The library relied on the immunoSEQ multiplex PCR assay. TCRdb mirrors the immuneACCESS table, restricted to in-frame sequences. Some clones are absent from its copies; in checked studies, under half trace to an unresolved V gene, and the reason for the others is unknown. The sample table records tens of thousands of clones; approximately 87% of these occur just once. The ten most abundant clones make up 0.35% to 0.4% of the sample. Explained via the paper, the time point label denotes: cells obtained before transplantation from donor or recipient. Sequenced material: unstimulated CD4+ T cells sorted from spleen or lymph node cells, taken before transplant. Receptors originate from a human donor who was the organ donor for an intestinal transplant.

The rearrangement joins TRBV4-3 to TRBJ1-6; D may be TRBD1 (6 bases). The CDR3 sequence is 14 residues long. The germline gives CDR1 LGHNA, CDR2 YSLEER. Deletions cut 1 base from V and 9 bases from J, with 10 bases between. CDR3: CASSQALGGSPLHF. For the CDR3, the DNA is TGCGCCAGCAGCCAAGCCTTAGGGGGTTCACCCCTCCACTTT.

The chain uses TRBV6-5 and TRBJ1-1, with 9 bases fitting TRBD1. V gave up 5 bases and J gave up 10 bases; unmatched junction bases: 8. The CDR3 is 13 amino acids. CDR1 MNHEY and CDR2 SVGAGI come from the germline V gene. CDR3 DNA: TGTGCCAGCAGTCCCAACAGGGGGCATGGAGCTTTCTTT. It is translated as CASSPNRGHGAFF.

This clone occurred a few times. Other DNA sequences of this sample code for an identical CDR3. This rearrangement joins TRBV5-1 to TRBJ2-3; no reliable D call. This CDR3 region has 12 residues. The ends were cut back, 4 bases at V and 0 bases at J, with 3 bases in the middle. The germline CDR1 and CDR2 sequences are SGHRS and YFSETQ. The CDR3 is CASSPSTDTQYF. In nucleotides, the CDR3 is TGCGCCAGCAGCCCTAGCACAGATACGCAGTATTTT.

V and J are TRBV7-9 and TRBJ2-1; 10 bases line up with TRBD2. The junction had 12 bases not matched to a gene; V was cut back by 6 bases and J by 4 bases. CDR1 is SEHNR and CDR2 is FQNEAQ in the germline V gene (reference sequence). The CDR3 spans 17 residues. The CDR3 sequence is CASSLRVGLASYNEQFF. The DNA for the CDR3 is TGTGCCAGCAGTTTAAGAGTGGGACTAGCGTCGTACAATGAGCAGTTCTTC.

This clone was picked up one time. The V gene is TRBV2, the J gene TRBJ2-1; 8 bases map to TRBD1. V lost 7 bases to trimming and J lost 7 bases; unmatched junction nucleotides: 6. The CDR3 totals 13 residues. Per germline, CDR1 SNHLY and CDR2 FYNNEI. The CDR3 sequence is CASIGQGRNEQFF. CDR3 nucleotides: TGTGCCAGCATAGGACAGGGCCGAAATGAGCAGTTCTTC.

The V and J genes are TRBV5-4 and TRBJ2-5; 9 bases are a match to TRBD1. With V trimmed by 0 bases and J by 8 bases, 2 bases remained unmatched. The germline V gene encodes CDR1 SGHNT and CDR2 YYREEE (reference sequence). CDR3 size: 13 residues. The CDR3 coding sequence is TGTGCCAGCAGCTTGGAACAGGGGGCCACCCAGTACTTC. Protein sequence: CASSLEQGATQYF.

The chain has TRBV28 and TRBJ2-1, with D perhaps matching TRBD1 (5 bases). Trimming cost V 1 base and J 6 bases, with 13 bases left between them. The CDR3 runs 15 residues. Germline CDR1 MDHEN, CDR2 SYDVKM. Written as DNA, the CDR3 is TGTGCCAGCAGTTTATTCAGGGCCCCAAGCAATGAGCAGTTCTTC. Its translation: CASSLFRAPSNEQFF.

The chain combines TRBV7-2 with TRBJ2-1, with 10 bases matching TRBD2. The CDR3 is 16 amino acids. CDR1 and CDR2 (germline): SGHTA, FQGNSA. V gave up 5 bases and J gave up 2 bases; unmatched junction bases: 6. CDR3 residues: CASSVSSGGTYNEQFF. The CDR3 nucleotides read TGTGCCAGCAGCGTTTCTAGCGGGGGTACCTACAATGAGCAGTTCTTC.

This clone was counted between two and nine times. The genes are TRBV7-2 and TRBJ1-6; a possible D gene is TRBD1 (6 bases). V shed 5 bases and J shed 0 bases, with 11 bases lying between them. Germline CDR1 SGHTA, CDR2 FQGNSA. This CDR3 contains 16 residues. The CDR3: CASSLDSTSYNSPLHF. The CDR3 coding sequence is TGTGCCAGCAGCCTGGACAGTACCTCCTATAATTCACCCCTCCACTTT.

The chain recombines TRBV10-3 with TRBJ2-7; maybe TRBD2 (7 bases). Germline V gene lookup returns CDR1 ENHRY and CDR2 SYGVKD. V was cut by 4 bases and J by 7 bases, with 11 bases left in between. The CDR3 totals 12 residues. CDR3 protein: CAISVGGREQYV. In nucleotides, the CDR3 is TGTGCCATCAGTGTGGGGGGGCGGGAGCAGTACGTC.

The J gene is TRBJ2-2, the V gene TRBV2; 11 bases line up with TRBD2. V shed 0 bases, J shed 4 bases, and the junction held 1 base outside the gene matches. Germline V lookup: CDR1 SNHLY, CDR2 FYNNEI. The CDR3 is 16 residues long. CDR3 amino acids: CASSEALAGGTGELFF. The CDR3 nucleotides read TGTGCCAGCAGTGAAGCGCTAGCGGGGGGCACCGGGGAGCTGTTTTTT.

The rearrangement joins TRBV5-4 to TRBJ2-2; D unresolved. V was cut by 4 bases and J by 0 bases, with 10 bases left in between. This CDR3 has 15 amino acids. Germline V gene lookup returns CDR1 SGHNT and CDR2 YYREEE (reference sequence). The CDR3 loop is CASSQAIPNTGELFF. The CDR3, as DNA: TGTGCCAGCAGCCAAGCTATCCCGAACACCGGGGAGCTGTTTTTT.

Only one count was recorded for this clone. The rearrangement joins TRBV7-8 to TRBJ2-5; D remains unclear. The V end was cut by 5 bases, the J end by 6 bases, with 7 bases between. Germline CDR1 is SGHVS and CDR2 is FQNEAQ. The CDR3 consists of 11 residues. DNA for the CDR3: TGTGCCAGCAGCCGCGCGCAGACCCAGTACTTC. Translation gives CASSRAQTQYF.

The chain is built from TRBV5-1 and TRBJ2-1; D may be TRBD2 (6 bases). CDR1 is SGHRS, CDR2 YFSETQ, per germline. The germline V and J ends were trimmed by 3 bases and 8 bases, with 15 bases remaining between them. The CDR3 covers 14 residues. CDR3 region: CASSYRLEDHEQFF. The CDR3 region has the DNA TGCGCCAGCAGCTATCGACTAGAAGACCATGAGCAGTTCTTC. Using reference TRBV5-1 and TRBJ2-1 for the parts outside the CDR3, the full variable domain is KAGVTQTPRYLIKTRGQQVTLSCSPISGHRSVSWYQQTPGQGLQFLFEYFSETQRNKGNFPGRFSGRQFSNSRSEMNVSTLELGDSALYLCASSYRLEDHEQFFGPGTRLTVL.

The chain uses TRBV19 and TRBJ1-6; no reliable D call. CDR1 is LNHDA and CDR2 is SQIVND in the germline V gene (reference sequence). CDR3 length equals 13 residues. Trimming took off 0 bases at V and 10 bases at J, with 7 bases between the two ends. The CDR3 protein is CASSIDLYSPLHF. The CDR3, as DNA: TGTGCCAGTAGTATAGATCTATACTCACCCCTCCACTTT.

The chain combines TRBV29-1 with TRBJ1-4; TRBD1 matches 8 bases. Trimming took 7 bases from V and 3 from J; bases not matched to a gene: 10. CDR1 is SQVTM and CDR2 is ANQGSEA in the germline V gene. The CDR3 covers 15 residues. This CDR3 reads CSALGQGGPNEKLFF. CDR3 DNA sequence: TGCAGCGCCCTTGGACAGGGTGGTCCTAATGAAAAACTGTTTTTT. The complete variable domain, with remaining parts taken from reference TRBV29-1 and TRBJ1-4, reads SAVISQKPSRDICQRGTSLTIQCQVDSQVTMMFWYRQQPGQSLTLIATANQGSEATYESGFVIDKFPISRPNLTFSTLTVSNMSPEDSSIYLCSALGQGGPNEKLFFGSGTQLSVL.

The chain couples TRBV11-2 to TRBJ1-2, with 9 bases matching TRBD1. This CDR3 comprises 16 residues. Germline CDR1 SGHAT, CDR2 FQNNGV. J was trimmed by 4 bases and V by 5 bases; bases with no gene match: 11. The CDR3 here is CASSRYRGLVSYGYTF. The CDR3 region has the DNA TGTGCCAGCAGCCGCTACAGGGGGCTTGTGAGCTATGGCTACACCTTC.

V is TRBV7-9 and J is TRBJ2-1; D gene uncertain. V was pared by 1 base and J by 5 bases, with 15 bases between. This CDR3 contains 16 residues. Germline loops: CDR1 SEHNR, CDR2 FQNEAQ (reference sequence). The CDR3 DNA reads as TGTGCCAGCAGCTTAGGCTCGGGTCGGTCGGACAATGAGCAGTTCTTC. It codes for CASSLGSGRSDNEQFF.

The chain carries TRBV5-5 and TRBJ2-7; 7 nucleotides line up with TRBD1. The V segment lost 0 bases and the J segment 0 bases; nucleotides outside the gene matches: 3. Germline V gene lookup returns CDR1 SGHKS and CDR2 YYEKEE (reference sequence). The CDR3 is made up of 15 amino acids. CDR3 amino acids: CASSLEGARSYEQYV. The CDR3 DNA reads TGTGCCAGCAGCTTGGAGGGGGCCCGCTCCTACGAGCAGTACGTC.

This chain connects TRBV19 to TRBJ1-5; D remains ambiguous. CDR1 and CDR2 (germline): LNHDA, SQIVND (reference sequence). The ends were cut back, 4 bases at V and 0 bases at J, with 7 bases in the middle. This CDR3 is built from 14 residues. The CDR3 reads CASSKDYSNQPQHF. In DNA, the CDR3 is TGTGCCAGTAGTAAGGACTATAGCAATCAGCCCCAGCATTTT.

This clone was recorded only once. This chain's CDR3 is CASRGPRTNEKLFF. The CDR3 bases are TGTGCCAGCAGAGGTCCGAGGACTAATGAAAAACTGTTTTTT. The rearrangement links TRBV27 to TRBJ1-4; the D is unclear. Trimming took 6 bases from V and 2 from J, leaving 10 bases between them. Germline CDR1 reads MNHEY; CDR2 reads SMNVEV (reference sequence). This CDR3 has 14 residues. The whole variable domain, remainder taken from reference TRBV27 and TRBJ1-4, is EAQVTQNPRYLITVTGKKLTVTCSQNMNHEYMSWYRQDPGLGLRQIYYSMNVEVTDKGDVPEGYKVSRKEKRNFPLILESPSPNQTSLYFCASRGPRTNEKLFFGSGTQLSVL.